This TCR beta chain stems from a study of blood T cell repertoires in COVID-19. About the research overall: Collection of acute and convalescent COVID-19 samples took place in the United States, Italy and Spain. T cells, B-cell-depleted T cells, or PBMCs provided the cDNA or gDNA that served as material.

V shed 1 base, J shed 4 bases, and the junction held 2 bases outside the gene matches. This CDR3 has 15 residues. Per the germline V gene, CDR1 is SGHTA and CDR2 is FQGNSA. Profiling relied on immunoSEQ multiplex PCR, and the TCRdb table lists in-frame clones only, not all of them. The top ten clones hold around 1.5% of a sample with more than 250,000 clones, around 86% of them seen once. This chain joins TRBV7-2 and TRBJ2-3; 10 nucleotides agree with TRBD2. Sample: peripheral blood. The receptor was derived from a woman aged 50 to 65 with acute or convalescent COVID-19. CDR3 amino acids: CASSLGLAGADTQYF. The CDR3 DNA follows: TGTGCCAGCAGCTTAGGGCTAGCGGGGGCAGATACGCAGTATTTT.